The clone carrying this T cell receptor beta chain came up many times. These data originate in a study of T-cell reconstitution after alpha-beta-depleted transplantation in children. The V gene's germline CDR1 is SGHNT and CDR2 YYREEE (reference sequence). Trimming took 2 bases from V and 0 from J, leaving 8 bases between them. The CDR3 extends over 15 amino acids. Unique molecular identifiers were incorporated when the TCRbeta library was constructed. TCRdb itself ran the PCR reads through MiXCR, one entry per CDR3 protein. This sample has 230,000 or so distinct CDR3 sequences, with over 9.5% found just once.

The sequenced sample was PBMCs from the stem cell graft donor, obtained from the stem cell graft. J is TRBJ2-2 and V is TRBV5-4; TRBD1 is a possible D gene (6 bases). The clonotype was recovered from a human donor who donated a stem cell graft to a child with SCID. CDR3 in DNA: TGTGCCAGCAGCTTCCGGGACACGAACACCGGGGAGCTGTTTTTT. As protein: CASSFRDTNTGELFF.